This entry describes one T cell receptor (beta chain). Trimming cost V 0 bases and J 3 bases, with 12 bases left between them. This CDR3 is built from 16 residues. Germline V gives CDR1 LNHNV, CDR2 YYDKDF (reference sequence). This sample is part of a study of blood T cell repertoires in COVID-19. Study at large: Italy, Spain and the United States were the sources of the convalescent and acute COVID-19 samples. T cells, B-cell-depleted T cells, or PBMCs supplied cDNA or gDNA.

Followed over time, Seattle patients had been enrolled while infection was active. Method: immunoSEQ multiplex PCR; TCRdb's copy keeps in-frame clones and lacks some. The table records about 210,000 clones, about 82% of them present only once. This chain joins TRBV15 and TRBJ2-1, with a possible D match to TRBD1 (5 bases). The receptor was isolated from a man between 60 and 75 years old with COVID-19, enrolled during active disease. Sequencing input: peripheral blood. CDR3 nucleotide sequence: TGTGCCACCAGCAGAGAAGCCCAGGGTAGCTACAATGAGCAGTTCTTC. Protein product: CATSREAQGSYNEQFF. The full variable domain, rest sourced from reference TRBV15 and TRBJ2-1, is DAMVIQNPRYQVTQFGKPVTLSCSQTLNHNVMYWYQQKSSQAPKLLFHYYDKDFNNEADTPDNFQSRRPNTSFCFLDIRSPGLGDTAMYLCATSREAQGSYNEQFFGPGTRLTVL.